This T cell receptor beta chain was obtained from a study of cytomegalovirus exposure and HLA in healthy donors (dated by TCRdb to about 2017). Context from the whole study: In an earlier analysis of 550 to 750 of the donors, 276 Gb of sequence data and 117 million unique TCR beta sequences from 180 million or so T cells were reported. The number of donors typed differed by locus, with about 629-640 for A, B, C, DRB1 and DQB1, about 500 for DQA1, over 600 for DPA1, and under 490 for DPB1. Every discovery cohort repertoire had been produced on one sequencing platform. The study aimed to test whether cataloging public T cell receptors could reveal signatures of past pathogen exposure. Of the approximately 400 genotyped donors, roughly 80% were placed in the genetic ancestry cluster associated with self-reported Caucasian donors. About five DR-DQ haplotypes were treated as single units for association and clustering because of strong linkage in the cohort. The T cell repertoires of 666 subjects were profiled by immunosequencing and related to cytomegalovirus serostatus. On average, approximately 250,000 unique TCR beta nucleotide sequences were sequenced per donor among 300 to 500 genotyped donors of the cohort, with 15% to 20% of those sequences being non-productive. In an earlier analysis of 587 of the donors, high-throughput TCR beta sequencing was used to judge whether each TCR beta V gene segment behaved as functional or pseudogenic. Besides the first cohort of roughly 640 subjects, a separate validation cohort made up of 120 different subjects was used. An early release covering over 500 HLA-typed donors comprised about 290 gigabases of sequencing data and 85 million to 100 million unique TCR sequences. Class I and class II HLA loci were covered by the typing at four-digit resolution. Rather than drawing on any new phenotypic data, the later analysis identified candidate immune exposures from TCR beta sequences and the way those sequences occurred across donors. To predict cytomegalovirus infection status, the study brought together high-throughput TCR immunosequencing, statistical association of individual TCRs with disease status, and machine learning. A later analysis re-examined previously published TCR beta repertoires from just over 650 donors and added high-resolution HLA genotyping to investigate patterns of TCR occurrence. In a later genetic analysis, genome-wide SNP genotypes for about three fifths of the roughly 670 donors were used, and that subset was treated as a discovery cohort. Alongside the repertoire data, information on donor age, sex, ethnicity and CMV serostatus was compiled.

Library preparation was by the immunoSEQ multiplex PCR assay. A mixture of 60 forward primers for TCR Vbeta segments and 13 reverse primers for TCR Jbeta segments was used in the multiplex PCR. Amplification of the CDR3 region of rearranged TCR beta genes was performed with a multiplex PCR assay on genomic DNA. On the Illumina HiSeq System, the amplified TCR beta libraries were sequenced as 87-base-pair reads. The authors' pipeline ran thus. Across the 600 to 700 repertoires, a later analysis counted some 80 million unique TCR beta chains, around 10 million of which were shared by at least two donors. To remove PCR and sequencing errors, raw reads were error-corrected and collapsed into unique sequences using a nearest-neighbor algorithm that merged closely related sequences. V, D and J gene segments were assigned by aligning CDR3 sequences to IMGT reference sequences. Each retained sequence needed at least a six-nucleotide match to both a V gene segment and a J gene segment. Rearrangements were called productive when the CDR3 lacked stop codons and stayed in frame with V and J; all others were non-productive. Following IMGT convention, CDR3 was defined as the stretch from the second conserved V-encoded cysteine up to the conserved J-encoded phenylalanine. The earlier analysis of around 640 of the donors excluded sequences that lacked an unambiguous match to a single V gene segment. In an earlier analysis of almost 600 of the donors, a V segment was called functional when productive rearrangements were above 56.7%, and segregating when the standard deviation between donors exceeded 5%. A statistical classification framework was built to diagnose cytomegalovirus status from the catalog of TCR beta chain sequences. In a later analysis, TCR nucleotide sequences were compared against IMGT/GENE-DB human TR gene sequences so that V and J genes could be assigned. Using the TCRdist pipeline, a later analysis assigned CDR3 sequences along with most-parsimonious VDJ recombination scenarios. In a later analysis, every TCR beta chain was defined by the combination of its CDR3 amino acid sequence and its V-gene family, and reads without a unique V-gene family were dropped. As a way to deal with suspected cross-contamination and a sequencing artifact, a later analysis dropped 640 or so nucleotide sequences that were highly shared and had low generation probability. In a later analysis, a clonal expansion index for each public chain was calculated from normalized within-repertoire ranks of inferred template counts. In a later analysis, generation probabilities were computed with a VDJ recombination model fitted to out-of-frame rearrangements, and the resulting probabilities were checked against IGoR. In a later analysis, TCR-TCR, TCR-HLA and TCR-CMV co-occurrence was scored with hypergeometric tests, and a repertoire-size bias correction was applied to TCR pairs. In a later analysis, false discovery rates were estimated by permuting HLA or CMV assignments 20 times. In a later analysis, co-occurring TCRs were grouped using DBSCAN, and TCRdist sequence similarity was added for clustering within HLA-allele-positive subsets. Co-occurrence clustering excluded repertoires with fewer than 30,000 or more than 120,000 public chains, plus five with anomalous nucleotide sharing. TCRdb stores this immuneACCESS table with in-frame sequences only. Part of the clones is absent; in the studies checked, under half of the shortfall reflects unresolved V genes, and no reason is known for the rest. Clone size and V and J calls were adopted from that table, with D and trimming inferred from the DNA. The sample table shows about 210,000 clones, and 75% to 80% are seen once. The ten largest clones represent 1.5% to 2% of the sample.

The CDR3 contains 14 residues, cysteine and phenylalanine counted. Of the read, only the CDR3 DNA is kept; its 42 bases are in frame from base 1. The trim is 3 bases for V and 0 bases for J, with a gap of 8 bases between the germline ends. Sequences KGHSH (CDR1) and LQKENI (CDR2) are obtained from the germline V gene. This clone has more than one count but fewer than ten. Its antigen is still unknown. No base-level quality is on record; no much larger clone is a single base apart. The cohort comprised fewer than 750 healthy bone marrow donors. At the time of sampling, all cohort members were nominally healthy, though unrecorded immune exposures were likely present. The donor tested CMV seronegative and was one of the 352 seronegative cohort members. Each donor provided a peripheral blood sample, and peripheral blood mononuclear cells were used for TCR beta sequencing. The Qiagen DNeasy Blood Extraction Kit was used to extract genomic DNA from the blood cell samples.

Results and caveats for the whole study, not just this receptor: The earlier analysis of approximately 560 of the donors excluded seventeen rarely observed V segments, including chromosome 9 orphons, because counts were too low. For the cohort, immune exposure information was limited to CMV serostatus. Some IMGT-functional V segments, including TRBV6-2 and TRBV6-3, could not be distinguished by the 87-base-pair reads and were therefore excluded. The classifier was reported to diagnose cytomegalovirus status with high specificity and sensitivity in both the original cohort and the validation cohort. Because HLA typing was unavailable for some donors at each locus, only the typed subset was used in association tests. Assigning TCR associations to individual alleles was difficult when HLA alleles, especially DR and DQ, strongly co-occurred. According to the authors, the approach could potentially be generalized to other disease states and immunological phenotypes. A further reported finding was that TCR beta sequences accurately predicted the HLA-A and HLA-B alleles for most subjects in the first cohort. Broadly in line with IMGT annotations, most TCR beta V segments showed up in productive rearrangements about 87% or about 30% of the time in an earlier analysis of under 700 of the donors. The sequencing pipeline was judged likely to have produced a cluster of highly shared sequence variants as a technical artifact. In a later analysis, most CMV-associated TCR beta chains were found to appear HLA-restricted, with HLA associations seemingly driven largely by CMV exposure. This cohort had only TCR beta chains sequenced, and the lack of alpha or paired-chain data limited which features could be detected. According to a later analysis, parvovirus B19, influenza, CMV and Epstein-Barr virus appeared linked to several top co-occurrence clusters. The study listed 150 to 200 TCR beta chains as associated with cytomegalovirus. According to a later genetic analysis, donors in an Asian-associated ancestry cluster had fewer N-insertions in productive TCRs than the approximately 610-donor mean. V-gene and J-gene trimming of TCR beta chains was associated with a missense DCLRE1C variant in a later genetic analysis, and the association was replicated in an independent cohort. Specific HLA alleles were associated with about 17,000 TCR beta sequences at a false discovery rate of 0.05 in a later analysis. Sequencing depth was assumed to be roughly uniform across donors in the presence/absence analyses, though that assumption may not hold. In vitro tests confirmed that a few of the cytomegalovirus-associated TCR beta chains recognize cytomegalovirus antigens. In a later analysis, HLA-associated TCR beta chains were found to be more clonally expanded and to have lower generation probabilities than equally common non-associated chains. While some public TCRs were present in many individuals, most TCR sequences turned up only very rarely across donors. In a later analysis, the rate of TCR association differed among HLA loci, with DRB1 alleles having the most associated TCRs and HLA-C alleles having the fewest. Linkage disequilibrium might explain the correlated functional status among segregating V segments, but an unknown experimental factor could not be excluded.

Sequencing input: PBMCs. This TCR derives from a male donor in good health and CMV-seronegative. The chain couples TRBV18 to TRBJ2-5, with a tentative D gene TRBD1 over 5 matching bases. The CDR3 amino acid sequence is: CASSPTVHQETQYF. The nucleotide sequence is given as TGTGCCAGCTCACCGACAGTACACCAAGAGACCCAGTACTTC.